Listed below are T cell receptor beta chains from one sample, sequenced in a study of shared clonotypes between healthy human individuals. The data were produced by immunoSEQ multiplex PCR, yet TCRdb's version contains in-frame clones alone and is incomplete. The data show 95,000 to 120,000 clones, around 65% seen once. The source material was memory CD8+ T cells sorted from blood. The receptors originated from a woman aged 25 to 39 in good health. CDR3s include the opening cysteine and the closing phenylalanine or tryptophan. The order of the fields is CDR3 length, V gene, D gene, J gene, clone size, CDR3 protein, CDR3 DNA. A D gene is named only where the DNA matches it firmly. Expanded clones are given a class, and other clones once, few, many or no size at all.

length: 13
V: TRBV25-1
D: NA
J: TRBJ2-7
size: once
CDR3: CASSESSFYEQYF
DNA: TGTGCCAGCAGTGAATCGTCTTTCTACGAGCAGTACTTC

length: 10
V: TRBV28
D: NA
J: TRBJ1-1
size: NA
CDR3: CASSTGKAFF
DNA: TGTGCCAGCAGTACAGGAAAAGCTTTCTTT

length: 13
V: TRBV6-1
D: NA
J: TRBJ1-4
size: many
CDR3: CASSGRENEKLFF
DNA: TGTGCCAGCAGCGGCAGGGAGAATGAAAAACTGTTTTTT

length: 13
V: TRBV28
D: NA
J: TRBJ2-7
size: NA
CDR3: CASTSPLVSEQYF
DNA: TGTGCCAGCACCTCCCCCCTAGTTTCCGAGCAGTACTTC

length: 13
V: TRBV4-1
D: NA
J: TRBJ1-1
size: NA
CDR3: CASSQIGYTEAFF
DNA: TGCGCCAGCAGCCAAATAGGATACACTGAAGCTTTCTTT

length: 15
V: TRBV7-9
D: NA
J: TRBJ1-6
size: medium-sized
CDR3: CASSTNRVLRSPLHF
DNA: TGTGCCAGCAGCACTAACAGGGTCCTGCGATCACCCCTCCACTTT

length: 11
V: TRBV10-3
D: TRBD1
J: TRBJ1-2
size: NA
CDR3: CAIGDSYGYTF
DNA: TGTGCCATCGGGGACAGCTATGGCTACACCTTC

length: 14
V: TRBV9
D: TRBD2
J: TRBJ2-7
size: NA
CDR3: CASSLAGGSDEQYF
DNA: TGTGCCAGCAGCTTAGCGGGAGGGTCCGACGAGCAGTACTTC

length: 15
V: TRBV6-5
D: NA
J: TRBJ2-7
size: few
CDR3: CASSYSERPTDEQYF
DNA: TGTGCCAGCAGTTACTCGGAGAGACCTACGGACGAGCAGTACTTC

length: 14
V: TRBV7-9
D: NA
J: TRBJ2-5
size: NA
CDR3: CASSLEGRLSTQYF
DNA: TGTGCCAGCAGCTTAGAGGGGCGGCTAAGTACCCAGTACTTC

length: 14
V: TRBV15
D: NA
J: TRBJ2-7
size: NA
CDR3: CATSRGAGAYEQYF
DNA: TGTGCCACCAGCAGAGGTGCCGGGGCCTACGAGCAGTACTTC

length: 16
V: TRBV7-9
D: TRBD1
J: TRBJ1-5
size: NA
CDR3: CASSLGGQGVNQPQHF
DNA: TGTGCCAGCAGCTTAGGGGGACAGGGTGTAAATCAGCCCCAGCATTTT

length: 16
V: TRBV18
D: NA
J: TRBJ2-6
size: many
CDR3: CASSPPMNSGANVLTF
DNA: TGTGCCAGCTCACCACCTATGAACTCTGGGGCCAACGTCCTGACTTTC

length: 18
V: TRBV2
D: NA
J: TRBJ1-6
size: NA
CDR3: CASSEKDIWTEINSPLHF
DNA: TGTGCCAGCAGTGAAAAGGATATCTGGACAGAGATTAATTCACCCCTCCACTTT

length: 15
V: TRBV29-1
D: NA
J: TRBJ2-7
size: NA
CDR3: CSVVGLRTLGYEQYF
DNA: TGCAGCGTTGTGGGTTTGAGGACATTAGGCTACGAGCAGTACTTC

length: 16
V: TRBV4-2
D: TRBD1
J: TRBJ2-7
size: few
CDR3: CASSQDQGDLDYEQYF
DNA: TGTGCCAGCAGCCAAGATCAGGGGGACCTTGACTACGAGCAGTACTTC

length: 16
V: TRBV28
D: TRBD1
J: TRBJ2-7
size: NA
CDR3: CASSDNSGQLHYEQYF
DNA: TGTGCCAGCAGCGACAACTCGGGACAGCTACACTACGAGCAGTACTTC

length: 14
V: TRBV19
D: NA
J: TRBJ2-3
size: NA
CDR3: CASSSWGLADTQYF
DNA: TGTGCCAGTAGTTCCTGGGGGCTAGCAGATACGCAGTATTTT

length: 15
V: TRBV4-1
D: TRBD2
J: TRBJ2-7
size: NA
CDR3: CASSQILAGDYEQYF
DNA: TGCGCCAGCAGCCAAATACTAGCGGGAGACTACGAGCAGTACTTC

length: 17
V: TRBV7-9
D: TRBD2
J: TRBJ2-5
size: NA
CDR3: CASSLAASGSLSETQYF
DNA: TGTGCCAGCAGCTTAGCGGCTAGCGGGAGTCTTTCGGAGACCCAGTACTTC

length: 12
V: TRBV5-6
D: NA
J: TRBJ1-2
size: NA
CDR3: CASSLGVYGYTF
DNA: TGTGCCAGCAGCCTGGGAGTCTATGGCTACACCTTC

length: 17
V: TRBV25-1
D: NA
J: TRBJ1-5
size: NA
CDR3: CASSEKVGDTSNQPQHF
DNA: TGTGCCAGCAGTGAGAAGGTAGGAGACACTAGCAATCAGCCCCAGCATTTT

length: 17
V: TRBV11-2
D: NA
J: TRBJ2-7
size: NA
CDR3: CASSGGSGLSSSYEQYF
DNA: TGTGCCAGCAGCGGGGGGAGCGGACTTTCCTCCTCCTACGAGCAGTACTTC

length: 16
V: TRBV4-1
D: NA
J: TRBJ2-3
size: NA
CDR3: CASSQPRGSDTDTQYF
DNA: TGCGCCAGCAGCCAACCCAGGGGCAGCGACACAGATACGCAGTATTTT

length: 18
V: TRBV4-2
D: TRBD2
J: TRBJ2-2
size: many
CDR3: CASSQTLAGEGSTGELFF
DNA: TGTGCCAGCAGCCAGACCTTAGCGGGAGAGGGTTCCACCGGGGAGCTGTTTTTT

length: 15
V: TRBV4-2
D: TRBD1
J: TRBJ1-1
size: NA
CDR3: CASSHRQGMNTEAFF
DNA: TGTGCCAGCAGCCACCGACAGGGGATGAACACTGAAGCTTTCTTT

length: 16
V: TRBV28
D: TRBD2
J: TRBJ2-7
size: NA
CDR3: CASSFQGLAGIHEQYF
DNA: TGTGCCAGCAGTTTTCAGGGACTAGCGGGAATACACGAGCAGTACTTC

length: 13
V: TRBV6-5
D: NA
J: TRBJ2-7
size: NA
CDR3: CASRPIDSYEQYF
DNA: TGTGCCAGCAGACCAATTGACAGCTACGAGCAGTACTTC

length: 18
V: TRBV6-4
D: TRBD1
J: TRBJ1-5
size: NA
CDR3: CASSDSKGRGIGNQPQHF
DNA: TGTGCCAGCAGTGACTCGAAGGGCAGGGGGATCGGTAATCAGCCCCAGCATTTT

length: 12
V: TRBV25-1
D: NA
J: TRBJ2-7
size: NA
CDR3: CASNGVTYEQYF
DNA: TGTGCCAGCAATGGGGTCACCTACGAGCAGTACTTC

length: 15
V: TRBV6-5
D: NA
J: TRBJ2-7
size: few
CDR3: CASSYTTERQNEQYF
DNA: TGTGCCAGCAGTTACACTACCGAAAGACAGAACGAGCAGTACTTC

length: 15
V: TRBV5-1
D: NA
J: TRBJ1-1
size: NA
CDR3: CASSPWTGMNTEAFF
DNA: TGCGCCAGCAGCCCGTGGACGGGAATGAACACTGAAGCTTTCTTT

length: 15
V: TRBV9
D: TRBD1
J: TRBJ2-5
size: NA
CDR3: CASSVGGTGQETQYF
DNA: TGTGCCAGCAGCGTAGGGGGGACAGGTCAAGAGACCCAGTACTTC

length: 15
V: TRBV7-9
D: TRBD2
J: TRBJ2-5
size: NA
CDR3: CASSLVGLAEETQYF
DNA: TGTGCCAGCAGCTTAGTAGGACTAGCGGAAGAGACCCAGTACTTC

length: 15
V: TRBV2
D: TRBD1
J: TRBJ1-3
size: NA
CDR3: CASRTGIFSGNTIYF
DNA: TGTGCCAGCAGGACAGGGATCTTCTCTGGAAACACCATATATTTT

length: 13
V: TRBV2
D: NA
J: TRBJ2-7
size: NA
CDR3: CASSSPLGHEQYF
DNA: TGTGCCAGCAGTAGTCCTTTAGGGCACGAGCAGTACTTC

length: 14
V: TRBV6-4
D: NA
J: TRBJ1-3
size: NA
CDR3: CASSYSIEGNTIYF
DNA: TGTGCCAGCAGTTACTCGATCGAGGGAAACACCATATATTTT

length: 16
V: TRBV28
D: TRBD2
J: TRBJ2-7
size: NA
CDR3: CASSRWRIAGPHEQYF
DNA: TGTGCCAGCAGCCGATGGAGGATAGCGGGACCCCACGAGCAGTACTTC

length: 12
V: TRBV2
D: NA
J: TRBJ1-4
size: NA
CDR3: CASRAPSEKLFF
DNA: TGTGCCAGCCGGGCCCCATCTGAAAAACTGTTTTTT

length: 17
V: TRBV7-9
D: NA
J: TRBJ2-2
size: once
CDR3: CASSVARLVAGTGELFF
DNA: TGTGCCAGCAGCGTAGCGAGACTAGTCGCGGGCACCGGGGAGCTGTTTTTT

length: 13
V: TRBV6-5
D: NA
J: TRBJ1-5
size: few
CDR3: CASALHRGQPQHF
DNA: TGTGCCAGCGCTCTCCATCGCGGTCAGCCCCAGCATTTT

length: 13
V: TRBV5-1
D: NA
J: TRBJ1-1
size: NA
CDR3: CASSFRRFTEAFF
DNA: TGCGCCAGCAGCTTCCGCCGATTCACTGAAGCTTTCTTT

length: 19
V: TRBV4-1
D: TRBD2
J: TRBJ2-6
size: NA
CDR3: CASSQDRAGGISGANVLTF
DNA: TGCGCCAGCAGCCAAGATCGGGCGGGAGGGATCTCTGGGGCCAACGTCCTGACTTTC

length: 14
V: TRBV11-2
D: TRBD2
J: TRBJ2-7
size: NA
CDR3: CASSLDPSGYEQYF
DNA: TGTGCCAGCAGCTTAGACCCTAGCGGCTACGAGCAGTACTTC

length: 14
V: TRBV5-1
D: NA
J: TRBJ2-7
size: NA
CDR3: CASSGEQVSYEQYF
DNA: TGCGCCAGCAGCGGAGAACAGGTTTCCTACGAGCAGTACTTC

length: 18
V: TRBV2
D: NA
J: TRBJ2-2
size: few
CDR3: CASSENLSWATNTGELFF
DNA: TGTGCCAGCAGTGAAAACCTATCCTGGGCGACGAACACCGGGGAGCTGTTTTTT

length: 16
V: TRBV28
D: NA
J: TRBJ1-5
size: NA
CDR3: CASRLMTEDSNQPQHF
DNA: TGTGCCAGCAGATTAATGACAGAAGATAGCAATCAGCCCCAGCATTTT

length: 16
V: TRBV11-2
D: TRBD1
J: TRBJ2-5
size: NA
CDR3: CASSTRQGASQETQYF
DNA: TGTGCCAGCAGCACCCGACAGGGGGCCTCCCAAGAGACCCAGTACTTC

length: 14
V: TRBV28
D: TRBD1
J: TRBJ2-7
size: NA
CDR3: CASRNRGRLYEQYF
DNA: TGTGCCAGCAGGAACAGGGGAAGACTCTACGAGCAGTACTTC

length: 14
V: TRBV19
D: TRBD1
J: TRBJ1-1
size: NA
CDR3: CASSTLTGEYEAFF
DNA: TGTGCCAGTAGTACCCTGACAGGGGAGTATGAAGCTTTCTTT

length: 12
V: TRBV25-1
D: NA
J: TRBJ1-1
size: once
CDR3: CASRVGGTEAFF
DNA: TGTGCCAGCAGAGTAGGAGGCACTGAAGCTTTCTTT

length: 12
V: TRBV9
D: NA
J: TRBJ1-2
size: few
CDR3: CASSVGGYGYTF
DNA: TGTGCCAGCAGCGTAGGAGGCTATGGCTACACCTTC

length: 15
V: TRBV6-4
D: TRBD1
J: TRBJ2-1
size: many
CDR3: CASSDTGGAFNEQFF
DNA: TGTGCCAGCAGTGACACAGGGGGCGCATTTAACGAGCAGTTCTTC

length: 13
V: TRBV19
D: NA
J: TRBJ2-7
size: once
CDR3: CASSAGIHYEQYF
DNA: TGTGCCAGTAGTGCCGGGATTCACTACGAGCAGTACTTC

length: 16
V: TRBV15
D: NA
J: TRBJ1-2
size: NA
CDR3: CATRGGFQDSNYGYTF
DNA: TGTGCCACCAGGGGGGGGTTTCAGGACTCAAACTATGGCTACACCTTC

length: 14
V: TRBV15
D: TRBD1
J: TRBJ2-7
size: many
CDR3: CATSPGTGVNEQYF
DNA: TGTGCCACCAGTCCCGGGACAGGGGTAAACGAGCAGTACTTC

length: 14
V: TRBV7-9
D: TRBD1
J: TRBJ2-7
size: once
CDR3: CASTETGVSYEQYF
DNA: TGTGCCAGCACCGAGACAGGGGTCTCCTACGAGCAGTACTTC